The clone carrying this TCR beta chain has just a few counts. Its antigen is still unknown. V was trimmed by 3 bases and J by 0 bases, leaving 18 bases between them. The CDR3 spans 17 residues. The germline CDR1 and CDR2 sequences are DFQATT and SNEGSKA (reference sequence). The data belong to a study of early T cells in non-severe SARS-CoV-2 infection. In the study overall: Sequenced material consisted of bulk RNA (from unsorted whole blood), and chains were unpaired.

Study-wide findings and caveats: CD4 and private specificities were missed by VDJdb matching, which favored anti-spike CD8 responses.

Unique molecular identifiers were affixed to single, distinct cDNA molecules. MiXCR, applied by TCRdb to the 5' RACE reads, yields one record per CDR3 protein. The sample contains around 99,000 distinct CDR3 sequences, roughly 15% of which appear only once. The chain links TRBV20-1 to TRBJ2-1; weak D call: TRBD2 (6 bases). The input for sequencing was whole blood, taken at baseline. The sequence derives from an adult who was a healthcare worker with PCR-confirmed SARS-CoV-2 infection or an uninfected control (not recorded which). CDR3 nucleotides: TGCAGTGCTAGGGGGGACTTTTCCGTGAGCTCCTACAATGAGCAGTTCTTC. As protein: CSARGDFSVSSYNEQFF.